These 2 T cell receptor beta chains were sequenced from one sample in a study of blood T cell repertoires in COVID-19. Measured with immunoSEQ multiplex PCR; TCRdb has only the in-frame clones, and not every one. The sample consists of 84,000 or so clones, over 75% of them appearing once. Sequenced sample: peripheral blood. The source is a human donor in a cohort sampled during active COVID-19.

This clone was detected only once. This sequence joins TRBV5-1 and TRBJ2-7; the D gene is possibly TRBD2 (5 bases). V was clipped by 2 bases and J by 7 bases, with 13 bases between them. The V gene's germline CDR1 is SGHRS and CDR2 YFSETQ. This CDR3 spans 13 amino acids. Written as DNA, the CDR3 is TGCGCCAGCAGCTTTATGAGCGGCGCGGAGCAGTACTTC. It codes for CASSFMSGAEQYF.

This rearrangement joins TRBV5-1 to TRBJ2-1; possibly TRBD1 for D (6 bases). Between the trimmed V and J ends, which lost 4 bases and 8 bases, there was a span of 13 bases. The V gene's germline CDR1 is SGHRS and CDR2 YFSETQ. The CDR3 runs to 13 residues. In DNA, the CDR3 is TGCGCCAGCAGCCCAGGACAGTTTCATGAGCAGTTCTTC. Its protein product is CASSPGQFHEQFF.